This T cell receptor (beta chain) was observed in a study of blood T cell repertoires in COVID-19. Turning to the study itself: In each case, the material was cDNA or gDNA derived from T cells, B-cell-depleted T cells, or PBMCs.

In the authors' workflow: Estimated nucleated cell counts came from reference gene primer amplification. Here immunoSEQ multiplex PCR was the method, and the copy in TCRdb shows in-frame clones only, minus some. Clone size and V and J calls were adopted from that table, with D and trimming inferred from the DNA. The data show about 300,000 clones, around nine tenths seen once. Germline V gene lookup returns CDR1 KGHDR and CDR2 SFDVKD. The CDR3 length is 14 residues. V lost 5 bases to trimming and J lost 6 bases, with 13 bases between them. This clonotype was obtained from a man between 65 and 85 years old with acute or convalescent COVID-19. Sequences were obtained from peripheral blood. V usage is TRBV24-1 and J usage is TRBJ2-1, with D unclear. The CDR3 reads CATSGSRGINEQFF. In nucleotides, the CDR3 is TGTGCCACCAGTGGATCCCGCGGAATCAATGAGCAGTTCTTC.